The clone carrying this T cell receptor (beta chain) was picked up a small number of times. As it was prepared, the TCRbeta library received unique molecular identifiers. One entry per CDR3 protein results from TCRdb running MiXCR on the PCR reads. The profile shows about half a million distinct CDR3 sequences, around 13% of them singletons. The CDR3 is 14 amino acids. V was pared by 3 bases and J by 7 bases, with 14 bases between. Per the germline V gene, CDR1 is SGDLS and CDR2 is YYNGEE. The sample is drawn from a study of T-cell reconstitution after alpha-beta-depleted transplantation in children. Sequenced here: PBMCs from the stem cell graft donor, sampled from the stem cell graft. This TCR was recovered from a human donor who donated a stem cell graft to a child with combined immunodeficiency. The rearrangement joins TRBV9 to TRBJ2-1; the D gene is possibly TRBD2 (5 bases). CDR3 coding DNA: TGTGCCAGCAGCGATAGTACCCGCGGGAATGAGCAGTTCTTC. Amino acids: CASSDSTRGNEQFF.